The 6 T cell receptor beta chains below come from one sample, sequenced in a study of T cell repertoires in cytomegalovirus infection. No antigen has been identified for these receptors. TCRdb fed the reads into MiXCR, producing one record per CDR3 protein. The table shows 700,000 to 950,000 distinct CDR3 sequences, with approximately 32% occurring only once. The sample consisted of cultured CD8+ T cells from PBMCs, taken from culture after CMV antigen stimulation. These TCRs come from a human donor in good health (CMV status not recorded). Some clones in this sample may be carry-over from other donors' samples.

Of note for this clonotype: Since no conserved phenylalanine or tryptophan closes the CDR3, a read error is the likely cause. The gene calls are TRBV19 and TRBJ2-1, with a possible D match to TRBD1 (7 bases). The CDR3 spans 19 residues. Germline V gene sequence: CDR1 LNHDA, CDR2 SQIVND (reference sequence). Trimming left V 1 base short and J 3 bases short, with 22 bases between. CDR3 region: CASSIAPGGTGPHYNEQFS. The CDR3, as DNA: TGTGCCAGTAGTATAGCTCCAGGGGGGACGGGGCCACACTACAATGAGCAGTTCTCC.

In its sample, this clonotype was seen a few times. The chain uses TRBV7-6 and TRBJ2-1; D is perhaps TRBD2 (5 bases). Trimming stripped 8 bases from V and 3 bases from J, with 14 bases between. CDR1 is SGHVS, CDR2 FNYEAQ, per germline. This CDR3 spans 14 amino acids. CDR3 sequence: CASAERLDYNEQFF. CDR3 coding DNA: TGTGCCAGCGCGGAGCGGCTTGACTACAATGAGCAGTTCTTC.

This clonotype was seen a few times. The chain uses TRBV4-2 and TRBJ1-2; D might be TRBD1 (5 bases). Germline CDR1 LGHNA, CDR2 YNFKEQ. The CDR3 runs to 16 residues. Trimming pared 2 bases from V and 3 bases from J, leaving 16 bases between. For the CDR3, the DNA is TGTGCCAGCAGCCAATCCCGACAGCTTGCGGACTATGGCTACACCTTC. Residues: CASSQSRQLADYGYTF.

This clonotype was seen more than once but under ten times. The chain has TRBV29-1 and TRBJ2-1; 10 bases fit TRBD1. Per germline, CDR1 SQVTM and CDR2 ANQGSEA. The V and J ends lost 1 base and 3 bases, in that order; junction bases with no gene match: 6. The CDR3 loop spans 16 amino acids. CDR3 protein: CSVEGDRGLLYNEQFF. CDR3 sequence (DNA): TGCAGCGTTGAAGGTGACAGGGGGCTACTCTACAATGAGCAGTTCTTC.

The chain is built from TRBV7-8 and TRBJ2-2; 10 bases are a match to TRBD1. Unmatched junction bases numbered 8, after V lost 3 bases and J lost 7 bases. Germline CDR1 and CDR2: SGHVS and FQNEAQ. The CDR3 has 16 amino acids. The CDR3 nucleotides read TGTGCCAGCAGCTTGGTGGGACAGGGGTTCGGCGGGGAGCTGTTTTTT. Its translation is CASSLVGQGFGGELFF. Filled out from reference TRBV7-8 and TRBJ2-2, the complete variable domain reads GAGVSQSPRYKVAKRGQDVALRCDPISGHVSLFWYQQALGQGPEFLTYFQNEAQLDKSGLPSDRFFAERPEGSVSTLKIQRTQQEDSAVYLCASSLVGQGFGGELFFGEGSRLTVL.

Here the CDR3 reads CSVELAGEHGYTF. The CDR3 DNA sequence: TGCAGCGTTGAATTGGCAGGAGAGCATGGCTACACCTTC. This chain joins TRBV29-1 and TRBJ1-2, with no clear D. CDR3 size: 13 residues. V gave up 2 bases and J gave up 6 bases, with 13 bases separating them. The germline gives CDR1 SQVTM, CDR2 ANQGSEA.